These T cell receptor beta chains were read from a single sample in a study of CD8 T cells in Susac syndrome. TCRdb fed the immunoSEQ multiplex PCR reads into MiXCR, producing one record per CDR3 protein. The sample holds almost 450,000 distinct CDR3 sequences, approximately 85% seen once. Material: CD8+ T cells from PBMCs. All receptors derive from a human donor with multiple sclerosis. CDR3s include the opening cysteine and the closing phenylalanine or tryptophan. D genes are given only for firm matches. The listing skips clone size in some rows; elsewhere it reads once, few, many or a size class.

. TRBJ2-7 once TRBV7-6 CASSLGGDGQPIYEQYF TGTGCCAGCAGCTTAGGAGGGGATGGACAGCCCATCTACGAGCAGTACTTC
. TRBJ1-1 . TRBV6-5 CASAIGELTEAFF TGTGCCAGTGCAATAGGGGAGCTCACTGAAGCTTTCTTT
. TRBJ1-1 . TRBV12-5 CASGLSLENTEAFF TGTGCTAGTGGTTTGAGTCTTGAGAACACTGAAGCTTTCTTT
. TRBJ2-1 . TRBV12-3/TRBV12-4 CASSWGTEQFF TGTGCCAGCAGTTGGGGCACAGAGCAGTTCTTC
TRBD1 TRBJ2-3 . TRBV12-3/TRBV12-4 CASSFGTEYSTDTQYF TGTGCCAGCAGTTTCGGGACAGAATATAGCACAGATACGCAGTATTTT
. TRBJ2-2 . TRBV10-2 CAGYGANTGELFF TGCGCCGGATACGGTGCGAACACCGGGGAGCTGTTTTTT
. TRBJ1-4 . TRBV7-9 CASSLLSGEAANEKLFF TGTGCCAGCAGCTTACTGTCAGGGGAAGCGGCTAATGAAAAACTGTTTTTT
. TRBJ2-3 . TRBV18 CASSLDREWGPDTQYF TGTGCCAGCTCCCTAGATAGGGAGTGGGGCCCAGATACGCAGTATTTT
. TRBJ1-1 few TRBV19 CATHQGPGEAFF TGTGCCACTCATCAAGGGCCGGGGGAAGCTTTCTTT
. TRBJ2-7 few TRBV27 CASSFGTATYEQYF TGTGCCAGCAGTTTTGGTACAGCTACCTACGAGCAGTACTTC
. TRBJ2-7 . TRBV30 CAWSGAGSYEQYF TGTGCCTGGAGCGGGGCCGGCTCCTACGAGCAGTACTTC
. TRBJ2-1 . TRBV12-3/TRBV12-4 CASRYGQPPYNEQFF TGTGCCAGCAGATACGGACAGCCTCCCTACAATGAGCAGTTCTTC
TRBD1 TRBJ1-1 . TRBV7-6 CASSPQDRAAEAFF TGTGCCAGCAGCCCTCAGGACAGGGCTGCTGAAGCTTTCTTT
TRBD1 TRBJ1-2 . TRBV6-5 CASSPGTGGYGYTF TGTGCCAGCTCACCGGGCACAGGGGGCTATGGCTACACCTTC
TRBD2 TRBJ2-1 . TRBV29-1 CSVVPGLAGIGYEQFF TGCAGCGTAGTTCCGGGACTAGCGGGAATAGGCTATGAGCAGTTCTTC
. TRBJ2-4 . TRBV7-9 CASSSSIQGMGNIQYF TGTGCCAGCAGCTCGAGCATACAGGGCATGGGGAACATTCAGTACTTC
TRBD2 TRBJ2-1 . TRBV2 CASSDVQRDPYNEQFF TGTGCCAGCAGTGATGTGCAGCGGGACCCCTACAATGAGCAGTTCTTC
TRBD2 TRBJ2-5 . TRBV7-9 CASSSGTSGETQYF TGTGCCAGCAGCTCAGGGACTAGCGGAGAGACCCAGTACTTC
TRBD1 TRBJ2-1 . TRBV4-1 CASSQELRTGGNEQFF TGCGCCAGCAGCCAAGAGTTGCGGACAGGGGGCAATGAGCAGTTCTTC
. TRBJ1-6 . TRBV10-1 CASSGGNGSPLHF TGCGCCAGCAGTGGGGGGAACGGTTCACCCCTCCACTTT
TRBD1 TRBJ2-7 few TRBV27 CASSLSGQGASYEQYF TGTGCCAGCAGTTTATCGGGACAGGGGGCCTCCTACGAGCAGTACTTC
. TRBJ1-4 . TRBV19 CASSGLEPDSAFYGEKLFF TGTGCCAGTAGTGGGCTCGAACCGGACAGTGCCTTCTACGGTGAAAAACTGTTTTTT
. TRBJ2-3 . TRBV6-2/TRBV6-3 CASRTQLAADTQYF TGTGCCAGCAGGACTCAACTAGCCGCAGATACGCAGTATTTT
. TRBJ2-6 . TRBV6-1 CASRRFRTPPSGANVLTF TGTGCCAGCAGGCGTTTTAGGACACCTCCTTCTGGGGCCAACGTCCTGACTTTC
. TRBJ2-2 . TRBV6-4 CASSDTGVDTGELFF TGTGCCAGCAGTGACACGGGGGTTGACACCGGGGAGCTGTTTTTT
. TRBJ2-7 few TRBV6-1 CASSEGQWSYEQYF TGTGCCAGCAGCGAGGGTCAGTGGTCCTACGAGCAGTACTTC
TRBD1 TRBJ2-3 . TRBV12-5 CASGFGSEDRDEDTQYF TGTGCTAGTGGTTTTGGGTCAGAAGACAGGGATGAAGATACGCAGTATTTT
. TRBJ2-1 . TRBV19 CASFNPFGAYNEQFF TGTGCCAGCTTCAATCCTTTTGGAGCTTACAATGAGCAGTTCTTC
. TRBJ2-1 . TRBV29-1 CSVYTRGEQFF TGCAGCGTTTATACTCGGGGTGAGCAGTTCTTC
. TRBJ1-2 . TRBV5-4 CASSLEEDYYGYTF TGTGCCAGCAGCTTGGAGGAGGATTACTATGGCTACACCTTC
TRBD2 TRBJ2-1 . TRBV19 CASGGLDSYNEQFF TGTGCCAGTGGCGGACTAGACTCCTACAATGAGCAGTTCTTC
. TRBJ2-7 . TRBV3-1 CASSQERAIYEQYF TGTGCCAGCAGCCAAGAGAGGGCCATCTACGAGCAGTACTTC
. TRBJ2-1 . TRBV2 CASDSTGDSYNEQFF TGTGCCAGCGACTCAACCGGGGACTCCTACAATGAGCAGTTCTTC
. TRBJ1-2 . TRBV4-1 CASSQIGNYGYTF TGCGCCAGCAGCCAGATCGGGAACTATGGCTACACCTTC
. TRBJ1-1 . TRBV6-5 CASRLSGGGNTEAFF TGTGCCAGCAGACTCTCTGGGGGCGGTAACACTGAAGCTTTCTTT
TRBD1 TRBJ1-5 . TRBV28 CASSDPGTGNLQPQHF TGTGCCAGCAGTGACCCCGGGACAGGGAACCTTCAGCCCCAGCATTTT
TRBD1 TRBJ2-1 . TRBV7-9 CASSPKSGQGASYNEQFF TGTGCCAGCAGCCCCAAAAGCGGACAGGGGGCTTCCTACAATGAGCAGTTCTTC